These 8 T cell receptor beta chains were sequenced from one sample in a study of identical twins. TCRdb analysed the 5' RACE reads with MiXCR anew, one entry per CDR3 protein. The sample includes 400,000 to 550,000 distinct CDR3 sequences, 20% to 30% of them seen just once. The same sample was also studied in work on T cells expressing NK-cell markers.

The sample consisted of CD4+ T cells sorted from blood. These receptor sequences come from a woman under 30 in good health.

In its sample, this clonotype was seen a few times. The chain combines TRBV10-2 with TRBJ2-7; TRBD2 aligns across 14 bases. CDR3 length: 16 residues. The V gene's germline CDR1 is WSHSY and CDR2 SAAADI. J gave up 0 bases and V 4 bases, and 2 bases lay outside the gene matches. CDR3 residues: CASSGGLAGVSYEQYF. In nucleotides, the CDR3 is TGCGCCAGCAGTGGGGGACTAGCGGGAGTCTCCTACGAGCAGTACTTC.

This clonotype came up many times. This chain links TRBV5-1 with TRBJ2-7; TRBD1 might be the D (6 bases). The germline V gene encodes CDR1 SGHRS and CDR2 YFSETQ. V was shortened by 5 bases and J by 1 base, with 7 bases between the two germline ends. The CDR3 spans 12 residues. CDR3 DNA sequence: TGCGCCAGCAGGGACAGTTCCTACGAGCAGTACTTC. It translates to CASRDSSYEQYF.

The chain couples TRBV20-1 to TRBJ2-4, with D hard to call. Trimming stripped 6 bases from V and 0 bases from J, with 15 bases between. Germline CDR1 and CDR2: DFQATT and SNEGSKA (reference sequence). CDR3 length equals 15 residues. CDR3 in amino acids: CSATGDSRAKNIQYF. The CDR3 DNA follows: TGCAGTGCCACTGGGGATTCTAGAGCCAAAAACATTCAGTACTTC.

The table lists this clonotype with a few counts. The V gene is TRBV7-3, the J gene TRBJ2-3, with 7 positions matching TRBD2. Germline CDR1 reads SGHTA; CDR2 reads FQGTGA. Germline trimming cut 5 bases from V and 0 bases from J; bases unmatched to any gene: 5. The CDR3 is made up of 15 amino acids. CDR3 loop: CASSDSGASTDTQYF. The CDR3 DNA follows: TGTGCCAGCAGCGACAGCGGGGCTAGCACAGATACGCAGTATTTT.

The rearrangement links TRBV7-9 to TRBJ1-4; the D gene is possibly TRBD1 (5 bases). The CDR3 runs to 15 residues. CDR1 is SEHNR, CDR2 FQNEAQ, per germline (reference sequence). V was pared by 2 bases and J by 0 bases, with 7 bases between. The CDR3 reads CASSLRQPTNEKLFF. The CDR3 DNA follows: TGTGCCAGCAGCTTAAGACAGCCAACTAATGAAAAACTGTTTTTT.

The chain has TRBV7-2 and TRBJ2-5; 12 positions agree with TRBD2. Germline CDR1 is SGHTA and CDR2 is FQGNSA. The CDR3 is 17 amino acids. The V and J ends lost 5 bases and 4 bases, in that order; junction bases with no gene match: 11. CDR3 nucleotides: TGTGCCAGCAGCCAAACTGGGGGACTAGCGGGTTTAGAGACCCAGTACTTC. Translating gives CASSQTGGLAGLETQYF.

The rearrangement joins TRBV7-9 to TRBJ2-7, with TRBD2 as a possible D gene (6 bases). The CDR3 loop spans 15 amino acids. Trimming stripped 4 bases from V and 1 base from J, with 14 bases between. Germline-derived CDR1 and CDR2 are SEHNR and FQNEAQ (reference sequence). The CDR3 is CASSSRRDISYEQYF. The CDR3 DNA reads TGTGCCAGCAGCTCGAGGAGGGATATTTCCTACGAGCAGTACTTC.

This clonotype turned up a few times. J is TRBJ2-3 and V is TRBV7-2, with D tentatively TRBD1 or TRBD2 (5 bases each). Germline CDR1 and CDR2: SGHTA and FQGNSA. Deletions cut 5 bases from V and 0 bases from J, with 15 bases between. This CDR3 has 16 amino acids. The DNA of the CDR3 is TGTGCCAGCAGCCCTGTCGGGGACCCGAGCACAGATACGCAGTATTTT. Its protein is CASSPVGDPSTDTQYF.